Presented here are 10 T cell receptor beta chains from one specimen sequenced in a study of CD8+CD57+ T cells in acquired aplastic anemia. Sequencing involved patients with CD8+CD57+ cell expansion previously shown by flow cytometry. Profiling of TCR beta VDJ combinations and CDR3 sequences used genomic DNA as template. MiXCR, applied by TCRdb to the reads, yields one record per CDR3 protein. The sample lists roughly 260,000 distinct CDR3 sequences; about 44% were seen once. Material: sorted CD4+, CD8+, or CD8+CD57+ T cells (not recorded which) from PBMCs. The receptors come from a human donor with aplastic anemia.

In this sample, this clonotype turned up many times. This sequence joins TRBV29-1 and TRBJ2-7; D gene uncertain. The CDR3 is 12 residues long. Germline values: CDR1 SQVTM, CDR2 ANQGSEA. The ends were cut back, 7 bases at V and 3 bases at J, with 13 bases in the middle. DNA of the CDR3: TGCAGCGCTCAGATCAGCGTCTACGAGCAGTACTTC. It encodes CSAQISVYEQYF.

CDR3 sequence: CASSVSGTGALAFF. CDR3 DNA: TGTGCCAGCAGCGTAAGCGGGACAGGCGCCTTAGCTTTCTTT. The chain recombines TRBV9 with TRBJ1-1; 8 bases match TRBD1. Germline CDR1 is SGDLS and CDR2 is YYNGEE. The CDR3 is made up of 14 amino acids. The trim removed 1 base at V and 10 bases at J, leaving 9 bases unmatched.

The rearrangement links TRBV9 to TRBJ2-7, with 10 bases aligning to TRBD2. V trimming: 2 bases; J trimming: 4 bases; junction bases outside the gene matches: 6. The germline CDR1 and CDR2 sequences are SGDLS and YYNGEE. This CDR3 spans 15 amino acids. Here the CDR3 reads CASSVSGRERYEQYF. CDR3 bases: TGTGCCAGCAGCGTGAGCGGGAGGGAGAGGTACGAGCAGTACTTC.

This clonotype has just one count. The chain couples TRBV7-9 to TRBJ2-3; TRBD2 matches 12 bases. J was trimmed by 6 bases and V by 6 bases; bases with no gene match: 19. Germline V CDR1 and CDR2: SEHNR, FQNEAQ (reference sequence). This CDR3 spans 19 amino acids. Here the CDR3 DNA reads TGTGCCAGCAGTCCTGACCCCGGACTAGCGGGACAGGTATGGGATACGCAGTATTTT. Its translation is CASSPDPGLAGQVWDTQYF.

This clonotype was found a few times. With a much larger clone just one base away, this may be a read error. The chain links TRBV20-1 to TRBJ1-5; D uncertain. This CDR3 is built from 15 residues. From germline, CDR1 is DFQATT and CDR2 SNEGSKA (reference sequence). The V end lost 4 bases, the J end lost 3 bases, and 16 bases lay between the germline ends. The CDR3 DNA follows: TGCAGTGCTAAGGACGGAATGTTTAACAATCAGCCCCAGCATTTT. Residues: CSAKDGMFNNQPQHF.

This chain joins TRBV6-1 and TRBJ1-4; 7 nucleotides line up with TRBD1. V dropped 1 base and J dropped 3; count of bases not matched to a gene: 2. Looked up from germline, CDR1 is MNHNS and CDR2 is SASEGT. There are 15 residues in the CDR3. The CDR3 DNA reads as TGTGCCAGCAGTGAAGTTACAGGGGCTAATGAAAAACTGTTTTTT. As protein: CASSEVTGANEKLFF.

The rearrangement joins TRBV2 to TRBJ2-3; D not resolved. This CDR3 is built from 14 residues. Germline V gene data show CDR1 as SNHLY and CDR2 as FYNNEI. The V and J ends lost 6 bases and 1 base respectively, with 11 bases between them. CDR3 sequence (DNA): TGTGCCAGCAGCTTTGGCGAGCGCACAGATACGCAGTATTTT. Its protein is CASSFGERTDTQYF.

The sample holds a few counts of this clonotype. The chain employs TRBV28 and TRBJ2-5; 10 bases agree with TRBD2. CDR3 length equals 14 residues. Germline V gene sequence: CDR1 MDHEN, CDR2 SYDVKM. After removal of 5 bases from V and 5 bases from J, the junction contained 5 bases not matched to a gene. The CDR3 DNA is TGTGCCAGCAGTCGGCTAGCGGGAGCGGAGACCCAGTACTTC. Translation gives CASSRLAGAETQYF.

This clonotype was recorded many times. J is TRBJ2-7 and V is TRBV4-3; 8 bases agree with TRBD1. Germline lookup yields CDR1 LGHNA and CDR2 YSLEER. The CDR3 spans 15 residues. Trimming took 1 base from V and 0 from J; bases not matched to a gene: 2. CDR3 region: CASSQGTGGSYEQYF. The DNA for the CDR3 is TGCGCCAGCAGCCAAGGAACAGGGGGCTCCTACGAGCAGTACTTC.

This clonotype was detected ten times or more. The V call is TRBV29-1, the J call TRBJ2-2; no clear D gene. Deletions cut 7 bases from V and 7 bases from J, with 10 bases between. In germline, CDR1 is SQVTM, CDR2 ANQGSEA. CDR3 length equals 11 residues. CDR3 nucleotides: TGCAGCGGATACATCCTCGGGGAGCTGTTTTTT. As protein: CSGYILGELFF.